The entry below gives a single T cell receptor beta chain sequence along with its context. Its antigen target is currently unknown. Per-nucleotide qualities are absent, and no much larger clonotype sits a single base away. The entry originates in a study of blood T cell repertoires in COVID-19 (TCRdb year 2020). Study-wide context: Samples from collaborators originated in the United States, Italy and Spain and spanned both the acute and convalescent phases of COVID-19. The material from the prospective study consisted of cDNA or gDNA derived from T cells, B-cell-depleted T cells, or PBMCs. Deeply sampled blood TCRbeta repertoires from subjects exposed to, actively infected with, or recovered from COVID-19 were included in the dataset. The repertoires were released in a freely available public database meant as a resource for research on the immune response to SARS-CoV-2. The samples were drawn from two sources: the first 160 participants of the ongoing ImmuneRACE study, and some 1,300 subjects contributed by 6 global collaborators. Nearly every sample came with metadata listing a de-identified subject ID, COVID-19 status, age in years and sex. HLA class I and class II types, where available, came from metadata supplied by the sample provider rather than from assay-based typing. On the study overall, not on this receptor specifically: Clinical and demographic metadata were provided uncurated, with the amount varying by source and participant.

CDR1 SGHDT and CDR2 YYEEEE were looked up in the germline V gene. V has 0 bases trimmed and J has 5 bases trimmed; junction bases matching no gene number 6. The CDR3 holds 17 amino acids from the cysteine to the phenylalanine. Only the CDR3 region is kept as DNA, spanning 51 bases read in frame from base 1. TCRbeta CDR3 regions were amplified from genomic DNA using the immunoSEQ Assay, a bias-controlled multiplex PCR. The study's processing was this. The number of nucleated cells in each sample was estimated by amplification of reference gene primers within the assay. To quantify the absolute abundance of each unique TCRbeta CDR3 rearrangement, sequence reads were collapsed and filtered. Productive Simpson clonality was computed per sample as the square root of Simpson's diversity index over productive rearrangements. TCRdb carries this immuneACCESS record with in-frame sequences only. Its versions omit some clonotypes, under half of them owing to an unresolved V gene in the studies checked, with the rest unexplained. The V and J calls and clone size come from that table; D and trimming were worked out from the DNA. This sample gives over 110,000 clones in total; around 89% of them show up just once. In total, the top ten clones hold about 28% of the sample.

Each collaborating institution followed its own protocols to collect whole blood in K2EDTA tubes. For TCRbeta analysis, collaborators shipped samples as frozen whole blood, isolated PBMCs, or DNA extracted from either of those sample types. This receptor was identified in a human donor in a cohort sampled during active COVID-19. This sequence uses TRBV5-6 and TRBJ2-2, with 11 bases aligning to TRBD2. The specimen sequenced was peripheral blood. The sequence in DNA is TGTGCCAGCAGCTTGGTTCTAGCGGGGGGACAGACCGGGGAGCTGTTTTTT. Translated, this is CASSLVLAGGQTGELFF. Beyond the CDR3, the reference TRBV5-6 and TRBJ2-2 genes provide the residues; the full variable domain reads: DAGVTQSPTHLIKTRGQQVTLRCSPKSGHDTVSWYQQALGQGPQFIFQYYEEEERQRGNFPDRFSGHQFPNYSSELNVNALLLGDSALYLCASSLVLAGGQTGELFFGEGSRLTVL.